Listed here is a single T cell receptor beta chain. The CDR3 is 17 amino acids. V lost 0 bases and J 0 bases, leaving 14 bases between the germline ends. Clones were read by immunoSEQ multiplex PCR, and TCRdb kept only the in-frame ones, dropping some. The sample includes approximately 150,000 clones, approximately 89% of them seen just once. The sample originates from a study of T cell responses to AZD1222 COVID-19 vaccine. The sample here was peripheral blood, taken 28 days after the second AZD1222 dose. The receptor was derived from an adult who received the AZD1222 COVID-19 vaccine. The chain joins TRBV23-1 to TRBJ1-1; D is unclear. TRBV23-1 is an ORF, with its function uncertain. CDR3 bases: TGCGCCAGCAGTCAATCAGGCCTAGGAGAGATGAACACTGAAGCTTTCTTT. It codes for CASSQSGLGEMNTEAFF.